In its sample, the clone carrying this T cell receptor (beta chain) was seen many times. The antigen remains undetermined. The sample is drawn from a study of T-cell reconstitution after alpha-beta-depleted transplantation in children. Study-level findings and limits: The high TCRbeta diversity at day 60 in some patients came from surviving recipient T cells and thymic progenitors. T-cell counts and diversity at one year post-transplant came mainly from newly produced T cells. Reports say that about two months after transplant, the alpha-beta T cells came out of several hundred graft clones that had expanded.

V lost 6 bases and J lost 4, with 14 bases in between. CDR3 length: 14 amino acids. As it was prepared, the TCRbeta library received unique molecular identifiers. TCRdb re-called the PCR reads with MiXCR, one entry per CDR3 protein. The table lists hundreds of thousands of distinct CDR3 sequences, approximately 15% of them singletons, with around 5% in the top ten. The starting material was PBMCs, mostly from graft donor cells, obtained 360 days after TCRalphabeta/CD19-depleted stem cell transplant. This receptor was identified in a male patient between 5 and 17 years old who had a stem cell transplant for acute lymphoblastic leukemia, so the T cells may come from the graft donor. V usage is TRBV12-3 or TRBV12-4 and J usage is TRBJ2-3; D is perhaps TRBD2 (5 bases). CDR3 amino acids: CASSNSGRSDTQYF. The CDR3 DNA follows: TGTGCCAGCAGCAACAGCGGAAGATCAGATACGCAGTATTTT.